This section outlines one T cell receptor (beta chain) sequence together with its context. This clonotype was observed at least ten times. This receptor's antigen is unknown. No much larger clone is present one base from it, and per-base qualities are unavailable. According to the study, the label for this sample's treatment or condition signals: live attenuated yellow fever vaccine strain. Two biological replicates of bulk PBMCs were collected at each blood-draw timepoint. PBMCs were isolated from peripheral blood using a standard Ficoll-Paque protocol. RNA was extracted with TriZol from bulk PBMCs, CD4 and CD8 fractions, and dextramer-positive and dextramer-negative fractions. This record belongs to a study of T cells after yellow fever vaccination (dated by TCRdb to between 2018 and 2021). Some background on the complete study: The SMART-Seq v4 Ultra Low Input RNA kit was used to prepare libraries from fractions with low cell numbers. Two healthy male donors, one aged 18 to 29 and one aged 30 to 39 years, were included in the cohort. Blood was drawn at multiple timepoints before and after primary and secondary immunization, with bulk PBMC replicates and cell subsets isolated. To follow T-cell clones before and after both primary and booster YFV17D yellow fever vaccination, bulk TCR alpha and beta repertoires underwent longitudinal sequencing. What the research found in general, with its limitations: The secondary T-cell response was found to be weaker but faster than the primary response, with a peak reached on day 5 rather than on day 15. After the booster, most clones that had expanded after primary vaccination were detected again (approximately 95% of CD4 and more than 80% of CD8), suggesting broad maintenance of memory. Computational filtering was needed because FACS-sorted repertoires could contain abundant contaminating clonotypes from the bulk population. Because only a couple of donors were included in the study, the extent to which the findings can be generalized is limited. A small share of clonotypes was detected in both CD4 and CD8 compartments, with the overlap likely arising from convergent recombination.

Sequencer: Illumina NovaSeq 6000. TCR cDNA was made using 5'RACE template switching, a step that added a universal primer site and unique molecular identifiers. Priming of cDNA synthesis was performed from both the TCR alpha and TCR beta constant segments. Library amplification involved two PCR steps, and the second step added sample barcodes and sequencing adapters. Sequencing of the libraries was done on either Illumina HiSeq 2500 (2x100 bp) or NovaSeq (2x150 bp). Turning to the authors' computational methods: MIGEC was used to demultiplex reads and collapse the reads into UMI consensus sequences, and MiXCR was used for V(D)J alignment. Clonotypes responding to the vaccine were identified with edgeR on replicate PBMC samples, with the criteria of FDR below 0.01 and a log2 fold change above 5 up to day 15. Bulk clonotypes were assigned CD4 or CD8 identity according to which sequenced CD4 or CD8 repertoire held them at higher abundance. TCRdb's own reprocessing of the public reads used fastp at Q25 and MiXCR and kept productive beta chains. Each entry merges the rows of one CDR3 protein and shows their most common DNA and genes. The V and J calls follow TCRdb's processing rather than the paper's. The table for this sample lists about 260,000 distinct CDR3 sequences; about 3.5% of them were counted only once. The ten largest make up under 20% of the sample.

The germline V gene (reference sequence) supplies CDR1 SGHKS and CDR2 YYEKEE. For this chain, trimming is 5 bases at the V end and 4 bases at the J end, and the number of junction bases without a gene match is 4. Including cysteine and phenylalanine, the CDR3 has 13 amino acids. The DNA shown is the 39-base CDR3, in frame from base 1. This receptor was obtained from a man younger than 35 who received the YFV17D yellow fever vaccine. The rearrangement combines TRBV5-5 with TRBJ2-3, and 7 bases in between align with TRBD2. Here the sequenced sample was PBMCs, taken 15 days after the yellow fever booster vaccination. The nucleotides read TGTGCCAGCAGGAGGGAGGGTGCAGATACGCAGTATTTT. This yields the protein CASRREGADTQYF.